The entry that follows covers one T cell receptor beta chain sequence. This clone has just a few counts. Its antigen is not yet known. No much larger clone is present one base from it, and per-base qualities are unavailable. The data were obtained in a study of cytomegalovirus exposure and HLA in healthy donors (dated by TCRdb to the late 2010s). In terms of the full investigation: In an earlier analysis of several hundred of the donors, around 290 Gb of sequence data and approximately 120 million unique TCR beta sequences from about 190 million T cells were reported. Approximately 310 gigabases of sequencing data and tens of millions of unique TCR sequences were included in an early release covering around 650 HLA-typed donors. Among the roughly 370 genotyped donors, approximately 76% belonged to the genetic ancestry cluster associated with self-reported Caucasian donors. The aim of the study was to test whether cataloging public T cell receptors could identify signatures of past pathogen exposure. The study used immunosequencing to profile the T cell repertoires of under 700 subjects and linked those repertoires to cytomegalovirus serostatus. In addition to the first cohort of 666 subjects, a separate validation cohort of approximately 110 different subjects was used. To predict cytomegalovirus infection status, the study combined high-throughput TCR immunosequencing, statistical association of individual TCRs with disease status, and machine learning. A later analysis re-examined previously published TCR beta repertoires from several hundred donors and added high-resolution HLA genotyping to investigate patterns of TCR occurrence. Rather than using new phenotypic data, the later analysis identified candidate immune exposures from TCR beta sequences and from how often those sequences occurred across donors. To decide whether each TCR beta V gene segment behaved as functional or pseudogenic, an earlier analysis of approximately 620 of the donors relied on high-throughput TCR beta sequencing. Donor age, sex, ethnicity and CMV serostatus were compiled together with the repertoire data. Genome-wide SNP genotypes for about 65% of the roughly 670 donors were used in a later genetic analysis, which treated that subset as a discovery cohort. Every discovery cohort repertoire had been produced on one sequencing platform. Both class I and class II loci were covered by HLA typing, at four-digit resolution. The number of donors typed differed by locus, with roughly 629-640 for A, B, C, DRB1 and DQB1, over 500 for DQA1, nearly 610 for DPA1, and 400 to 490 for DPB1. Because of strong linkage in the cohort, roughly five DR-DQ haplotypes were treated as single units for association and clustering. Among about 370 genotyped donors of the cohort, an average of approximately 220,000 unique TCR beta nucleotide sequences was sequenced per donor, of which approximately 18% were non-productive.

In total, 500 to 700 healthy bone marrow donors made up the cohort. Cohort members were all nominally healthy when sampled, although unrecorded immune exposures were likely present. The donor tested CMV seropositive, placing the donor among the 250 to 300 seropositive members of the cohort. A peripheral blood sample was provided by each donor, and peripheral blood mononuclear cells were used for TCR beta sequencing. Genomic DNA extraction from the blood cell samples was performed with the Qiagen DNeasy Blood Extraction Kit. What the work shows at the level of the full study, not this receptor alone: A later genetic analysis reported fewer N-insertions in productive TCRs among donors in an Asian-associated ancestry cluster than the approximately 670-donor mean. The authors suggested that the approach could potentially be extended to other disease states and immunological phenotypes. In a later analysis, most CMV-associated TCR beta chains were found to appear HLA-restricted, with HLA associations seemingly driven largely by CMV exposure. Because some donors lacked HLA typing at each locus, the association tests relied only on the typed subset. Presence/absence analyses assumed roughly uniform sequencing depth across donors, an assumption that may not hold. A cluster of highly shared sequence variants was judged likely to be a technical artifact of the sequencing pipeline. A later analysis associated about 18,000 TCR beta sequences with specific HLA alleles at a false discovery rate of 0.05. In a later analysis, the rate of TCR association differed among HLA loci, with DRB1 alleles having the most associated TCRs and HLA-C alleles having the fewest. The study gave a list of some 150 TCR beta chains associated with cytomegalovirus. In a later analysis, HLA-associated TCR beta chains were found to be more clonally expanded and to have lower generation probabilities than equally common non-associated chains. Because counts were too low, seventeen rarely observed V segments, including chromosome 9 orphons, were left out of the earlier analysis of some 600 of the donors. This cohort had only TCR beta chains sequenced, and the lack of alpha or paired-chain data limited which features could be detected. Broadly in line with IMGT annotations, most TCR beta V segments showed up in productive rearrangements about 90% or about 30% of the time in an earlier analysis of under 700 of the donors. Most TCR sequences were observed very rarely across donors, whereas some public TCRs were present in many individuals. In vitro tests confirmed that a few of the cytomegalovirus-associated TCR beta chains recognize cytomegalovirus antigens. Correlated functional status among segregating V segments might be attributable to linkage disequilibrium, but an unknown experimental factor could not be ruled out. In a later genetic analysis, a missense DCLRE1C variant was associated with V-gene and J-gene trimming of TCR beta chains, and the association was replicated in an independent cohort. Some IMGT-functional V segments, including TRBV6-2 and TRBV6-3, could not be told apart with the 87-base-pair reads, so those segments were excluded. Several of the top co-occurrence clusters appeared to be linked to parvovirus B19, influenza, CMV and Epstein-Barr virus, according to a later analysis. A further reported finding was that TCR beta sequences accurately predicted the HLA-A and HLA-B alleles for most subjects in the first cohort. Strong co-occurrence of HLA alleles, especially DR and DQ, made assigning TCR associations to individual alleles difficult. The only immune exposure information available for the cohort was CMV serostatus. The classifier was reported to diagnose cytomegalovirus status with high specificity and sensitivity in both the original cohort and the validation cohort.

The library was generated by the immunoSEQ multiplex PCR assay. For the multiplex PCR, a mixture combining 60 forward primers for TCR Vbeta segments and 13 reverse primers for TCR Jbeta segments was used. The CDR3 region of rearranged TCR beta genes was amplified from genomic DNA by a multiplex PCR assay. On the Illumina HiSeq System, the amplified TCR beta libraries were sequenced as 87-base-pair reads. Per the authors' processing: A later analysis tallied tens of millions of unique TCR beta chains across the 650 to 750 repertoires, and about 10 million of those chains were shared by two or more donors. Raw reads were error-corrected and collapsed into unique sequences with a nearest-neighbor algorithm that merged closely related sequences to remove PCR and sequencing errors. To assign V, D and J gene segments, CDR3 sequences were aligned to IMGT reference sequences. For a sequence to be retained, at least a six-nucleotide match to both a V gene segment and a J gene segment was required. Rearrangements were called productive when the CDR3 lacked stop codons and stayed in frame with V and J; all others were non-productive. CDR3 was defined according to IMGT convention as the region running from the second conserved V-encoded cysteine to the conserved J-encoded phenylalanine. The earlier analysis of about 610 of the donors excluded sequences that lacked an unambiguous match to a single V gene segment. An earlier analysis of about 600 of the donors called V segments functional above 56.7% productive rearrangements and segregating when the between-donor standard deviation exceeded 5%. A statistical classification framework was developed to diagnose cytomegalovirus status using the catalog of TCR beta chain sequences. In a later analysis, V and J genes were assigned by comparing TCR nucleotide sequences against IMGT/GENE-DB human TR gene sequences. The TCRdist pipeline was used in a later analysis to assign CDR3 sequences and most-parsimonious VDJ recombination scenarios. A later analysis defined each TCR beta chain by its CDR3 amino acid sequence plus V-gene family, and excluded reads lacking a unique V-gene family. To address suspected cross-contamination and a sequencing artifact, a later analysis removed roughly 640 highly shared, low-generation-probability nucleotide sequences. In a later analysis, a clonal expansion index was calculated for each public chain from normalized within-repertoire ranks of inferred template counts. In a later analysis, generation probabilities were computed with a VDJ recombination model fitted to out-of-frame rearrangements, and the resulting probabilities were checked against IGoR. In a later analysis, hypergeometric tests were used to score TCR-TCR, TCR-HLA and TCR-CMV co-occurrence, with a repertoire-size bias correction applied to TCR pairs. False discovery rates were estimated in a later analysis by permuting HLA or CMV assignments 20 times. A later analysis grouped co-occurring TCRs with DBSCAN, adding TCRdist sequence similarity when clustering within HLA-allele-positive subsets. For co-occurrence clustering, repertoires with fewer than 30,000 or more than 120,000 public chains were excluded, along with four or five repertoires with anomalous nucleotide sharing. Not all clones reach the TCRdb copy of this immuneACCESS table, which keeps in-frame sequences only. Checked studies attribute under half of the gap to unresolved V genes and leave the rest unexplained. D and trimming come from the DNA, and the V and J calls and clone size come from that table. For this sample the table gives roughly 70,000 clones, of which more than 60% were detected only once. The ten largest clones take up approximately 15% of the sample.

The junction shows trimming of 4 bases on V and 8 bases on J, plus 9 bases between the germline ends. The germline V gene yields SNHLY for CDR1 and FYNNEI for CDR2. The CDR3, from cysteine to phenylalanine, totals 12 residues. Solely the CDR3 DNA is kept, with 36 bases framed from the first base. The sequence was obtained from a male donor in good health and CMV-seropositive. The sequencing input was PBMCs. The chain links TRBV2 with TRBJ2-1, and perhaps TRBD2 as D gene, on 5 matching bases. The sequence in DNA is TGTGCCAGCAGTGTAATGGGAGATGAGCAGTTCTTC. It codes for CASSVMGDEQFF.